These 2 T cell receptor beta chains share one sample of origin, sequenced in a study of blood T cell repertoires in COVID-19. TCRdb's table, derived via immunoSEQ multiplex PCR, lists solely in-frame clones and lacks some. This table holds tens of thousands of clones, roughly nine tenths found once. The sample consisted of peripheral blood. The receptor set was obtained from a woman of 80 years or more with active or convalescent COVID-19.

The gene calls are TRBV29-1 and TRBJ1-2; 10 bases are a match to TRBD1. V shed 7 bases and J 7 bases; nucleotides not matched to a gene: 18. The CDR3 loop spans 16 amino acids. Germline lookup yields CDR1 SQVTM and CDR2 ANQGSEA. The DNA of the CDR3 is TGCAGCGGCGCGGGACAGGGGATAGGGGGCCCCAGTGGCTACACCTTC. As protein: CSGAGQGIGGPSGYTF.

This clone has more than one count but fewer than ten. The chain has TRBV5-1 and TRBJ2-1; 9 bases agree with TRBD1. The CDR3 loop spans 14 amino acids. Germline V gives CDR1 SGHRS, CDR2 YFSETQ. With V trimmed by 4 bases and J by 9 bases, 8 bases remained unmatched. In nucleotides, the CDR3 is TGCGCCAGCAGCCCCGGACAGGGGTGGGGTGAGCAGTTCTTC. This sequence encodes CASSPGQGWGEQFF.